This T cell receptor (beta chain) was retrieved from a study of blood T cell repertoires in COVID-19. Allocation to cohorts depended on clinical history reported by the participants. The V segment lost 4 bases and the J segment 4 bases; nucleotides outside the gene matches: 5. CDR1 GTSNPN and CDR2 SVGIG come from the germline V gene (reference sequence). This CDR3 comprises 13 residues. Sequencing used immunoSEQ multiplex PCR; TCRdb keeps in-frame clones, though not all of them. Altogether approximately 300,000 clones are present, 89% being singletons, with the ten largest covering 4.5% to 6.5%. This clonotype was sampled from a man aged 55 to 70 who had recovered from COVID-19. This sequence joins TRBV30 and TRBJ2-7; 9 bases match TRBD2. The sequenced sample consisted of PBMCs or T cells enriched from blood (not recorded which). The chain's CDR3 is CAWTSGTLYEQYF. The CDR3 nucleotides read TGTGCCTGGACTAGCGGGACCCTATACGAGCAGTACTTC.